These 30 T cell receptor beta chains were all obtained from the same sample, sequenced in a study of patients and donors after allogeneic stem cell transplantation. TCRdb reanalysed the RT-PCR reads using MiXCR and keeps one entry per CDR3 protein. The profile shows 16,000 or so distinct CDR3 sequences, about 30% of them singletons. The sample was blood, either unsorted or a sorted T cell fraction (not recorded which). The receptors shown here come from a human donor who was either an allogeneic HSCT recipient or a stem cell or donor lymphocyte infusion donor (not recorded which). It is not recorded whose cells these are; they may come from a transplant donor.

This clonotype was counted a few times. CDR3 sequence reads: CASSLDRGQPQHF. For the CDR3, the DNA is TGTGCCAGCAGCCTCGACAGGGGGCAGCCCCAGCATTTT. The chain recombines TRBV7-3 with TRBJ1-5, with 9 bases matching TRBD1. The V segment lost 5 bases and the J segment 7 bases; nucleotides outside the gene matches: 3. The germline V gene encodes CDR1 SGHTA and CDR2 FQGTGA. The CDR3 is 13 residues long.

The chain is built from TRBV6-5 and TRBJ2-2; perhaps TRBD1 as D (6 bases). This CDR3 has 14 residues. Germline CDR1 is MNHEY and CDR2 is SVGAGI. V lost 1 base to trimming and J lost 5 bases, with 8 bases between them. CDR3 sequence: CASSYYRGTGELFF. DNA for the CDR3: TGTGCCAGCAGTTACTATAGGGGGACCGGGGAGCTGTTTTTT.

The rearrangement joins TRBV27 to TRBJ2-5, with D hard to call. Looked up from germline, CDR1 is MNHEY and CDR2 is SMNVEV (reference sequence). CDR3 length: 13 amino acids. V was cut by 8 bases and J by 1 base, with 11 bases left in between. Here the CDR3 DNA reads TGTGCCAGCTACCCACAGATCCAAGAGACCCAGTACTTC. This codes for CASYPQIQETQYF.

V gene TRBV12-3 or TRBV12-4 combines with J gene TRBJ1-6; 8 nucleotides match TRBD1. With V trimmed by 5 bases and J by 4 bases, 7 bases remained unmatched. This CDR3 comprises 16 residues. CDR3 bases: TGTGCCAGCAGTCCCTCCGACAGGGGTTATAATTCACCCCTCCACTTT. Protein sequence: CASSPSDRGYNSPLHF.

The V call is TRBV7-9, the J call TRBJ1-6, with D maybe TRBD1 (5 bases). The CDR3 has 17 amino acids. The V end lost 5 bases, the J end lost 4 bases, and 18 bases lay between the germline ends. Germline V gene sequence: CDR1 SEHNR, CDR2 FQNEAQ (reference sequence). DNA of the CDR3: TGTGCCAGCAGCCTAAAGTGGGGCGAGGGTTATAATTCACCCCTCCACTTT. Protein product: CASSLKWGEGYNSPLHF.

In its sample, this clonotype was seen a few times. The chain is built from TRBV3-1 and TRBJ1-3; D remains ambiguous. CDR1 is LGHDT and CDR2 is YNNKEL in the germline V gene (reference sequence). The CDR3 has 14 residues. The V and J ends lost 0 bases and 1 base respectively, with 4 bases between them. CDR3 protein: CASSQDRSGNTIYF. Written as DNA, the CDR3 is TGTGCCAGCAGCCAAGATCGGTCTGGAAACACCATATATTTT.

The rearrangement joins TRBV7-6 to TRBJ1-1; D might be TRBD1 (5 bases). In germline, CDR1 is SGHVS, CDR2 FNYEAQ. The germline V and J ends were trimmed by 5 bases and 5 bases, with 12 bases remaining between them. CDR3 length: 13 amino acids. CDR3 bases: TGTGCCAGCAGCATCGCCCAGGGAACTGAAGCTTTCTTT. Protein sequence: CASSIAQGTEAFF.

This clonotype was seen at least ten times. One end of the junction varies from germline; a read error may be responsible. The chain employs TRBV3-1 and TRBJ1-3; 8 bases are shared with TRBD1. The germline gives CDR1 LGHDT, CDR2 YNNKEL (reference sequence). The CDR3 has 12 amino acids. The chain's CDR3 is CASSRTDRARHF. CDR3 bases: TGTGCCAGCAGCCGAACGGACAGGGCGAGACATTTT.

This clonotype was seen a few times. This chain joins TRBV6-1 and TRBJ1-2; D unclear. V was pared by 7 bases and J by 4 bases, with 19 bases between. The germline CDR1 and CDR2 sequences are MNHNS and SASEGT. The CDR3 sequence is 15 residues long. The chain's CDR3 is CASTLKDGAFYGYTF. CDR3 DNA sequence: TGTGCCAGCACCCTAAAGGACGGAGCCTTCTATGGCTACACCTTC.

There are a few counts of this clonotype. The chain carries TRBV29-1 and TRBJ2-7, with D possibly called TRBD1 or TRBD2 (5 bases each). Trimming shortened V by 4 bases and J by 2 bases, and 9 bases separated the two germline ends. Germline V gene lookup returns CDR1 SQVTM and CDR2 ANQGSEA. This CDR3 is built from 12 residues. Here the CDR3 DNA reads TGCAGCGTTGCCCCGGGACCCTACGAGCAGTACTTC. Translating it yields CSVAPGPYEQYF.

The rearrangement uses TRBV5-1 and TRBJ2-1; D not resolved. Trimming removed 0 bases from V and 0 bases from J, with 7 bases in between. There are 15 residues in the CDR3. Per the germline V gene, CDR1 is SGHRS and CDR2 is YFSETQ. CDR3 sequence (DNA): TGCGCCAGCAGCTTGGGTGTCGGCTCCTACAATGAGCAGTTCTTC. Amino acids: CASSLGVGSYNEQFF.

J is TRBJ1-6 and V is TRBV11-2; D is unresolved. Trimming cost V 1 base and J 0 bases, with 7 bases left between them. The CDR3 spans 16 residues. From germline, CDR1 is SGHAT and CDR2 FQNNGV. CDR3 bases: TGTGCCAGCAGCTTAGCGGCTACCTCCTATAATTCACCCCTCCACTTT. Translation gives CASSLAATSYNSPLHF.

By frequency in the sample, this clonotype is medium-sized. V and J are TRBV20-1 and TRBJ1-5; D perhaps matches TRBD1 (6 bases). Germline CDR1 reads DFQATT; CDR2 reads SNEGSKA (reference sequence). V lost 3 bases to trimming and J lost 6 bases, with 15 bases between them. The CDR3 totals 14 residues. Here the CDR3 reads CSASGGGRGQPQHF. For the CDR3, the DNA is TGCAGTGCTAGCGGTGGGGGGCGCGGTCAGCCCCAGCATTTT.

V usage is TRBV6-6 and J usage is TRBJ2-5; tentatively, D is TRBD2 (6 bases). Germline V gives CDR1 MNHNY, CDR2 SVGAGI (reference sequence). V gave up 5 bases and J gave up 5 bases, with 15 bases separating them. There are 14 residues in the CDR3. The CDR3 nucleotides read TGTGCCAGCAGTAGACCGGGACTTGGGGAGACCCAGTACTTC. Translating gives CASSRPGLGETQYF.

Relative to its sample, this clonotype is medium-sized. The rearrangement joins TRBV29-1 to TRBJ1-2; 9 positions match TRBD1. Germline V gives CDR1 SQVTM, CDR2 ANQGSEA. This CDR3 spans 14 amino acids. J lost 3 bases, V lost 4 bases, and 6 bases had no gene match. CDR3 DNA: TGCAGCGTTGTGGGACAGGGAAGGGACTATGGCTACACCTTC. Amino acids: CSVVGQGRDYGYTF.

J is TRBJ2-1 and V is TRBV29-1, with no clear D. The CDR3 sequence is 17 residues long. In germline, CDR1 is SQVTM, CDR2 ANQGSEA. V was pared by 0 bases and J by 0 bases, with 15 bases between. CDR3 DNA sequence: TGCAGCGTTGAAGATTGGGCCGGAGATACCTCCTACAATGAGCAGTTCTTC. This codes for CSVEDWAGDTSYNEQFF.

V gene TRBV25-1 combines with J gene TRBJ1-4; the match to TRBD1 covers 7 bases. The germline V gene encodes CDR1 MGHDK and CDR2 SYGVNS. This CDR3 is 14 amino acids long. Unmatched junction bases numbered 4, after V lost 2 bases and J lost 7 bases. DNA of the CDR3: TGTGCCAGCAGTGAAACAGGGGTGGCTGAAAAACTGTTTTTT. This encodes CASSETGVAEKLFF.

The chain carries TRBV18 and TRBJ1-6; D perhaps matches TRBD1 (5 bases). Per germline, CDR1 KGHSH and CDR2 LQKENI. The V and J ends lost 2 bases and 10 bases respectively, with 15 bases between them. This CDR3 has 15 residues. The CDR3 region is CASSPARGRQSPLHF. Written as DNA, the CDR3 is TGTGCCAGCTCACCAGCCCGGGGCCGGCAATCACCCCTCCACTTT.

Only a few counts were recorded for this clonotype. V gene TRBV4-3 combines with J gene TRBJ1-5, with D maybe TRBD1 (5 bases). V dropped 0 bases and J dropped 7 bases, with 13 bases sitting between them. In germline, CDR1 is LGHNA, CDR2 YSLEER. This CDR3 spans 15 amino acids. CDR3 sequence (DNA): TGCGCCAGCAGCCAAGATGGGCAGGGCGGGCAGCCCCAGCATTTT. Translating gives CASSQDGQGGQPQHF.

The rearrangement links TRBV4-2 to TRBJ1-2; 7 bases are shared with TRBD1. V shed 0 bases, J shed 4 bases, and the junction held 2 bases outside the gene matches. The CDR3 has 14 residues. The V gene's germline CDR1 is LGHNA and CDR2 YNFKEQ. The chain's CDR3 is CASSQEGTAYGYTF. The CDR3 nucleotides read TGTGCCAGCAGCCAAGAAGGGACAGCCTATGGCTACACCTTC.

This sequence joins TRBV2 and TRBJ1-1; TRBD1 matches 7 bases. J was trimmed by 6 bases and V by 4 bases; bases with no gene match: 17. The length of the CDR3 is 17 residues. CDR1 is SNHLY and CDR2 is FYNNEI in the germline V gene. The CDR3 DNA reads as TGTGCCAGCAGTGCAGCCCCATGGGGACAGAATTCCCCTGAAGCTTTCTTT. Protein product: CASSAAPWGQNSPEAFF.

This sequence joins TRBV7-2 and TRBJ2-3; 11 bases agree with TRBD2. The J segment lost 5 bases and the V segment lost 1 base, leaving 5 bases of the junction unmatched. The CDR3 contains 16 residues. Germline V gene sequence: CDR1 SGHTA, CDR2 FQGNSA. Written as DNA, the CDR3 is TGTGCCAGCAGCTTAGGGGCTAGCGGGGGGCGAGATACGCAGTATTTT. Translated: CASSLGASGGRDTQYF. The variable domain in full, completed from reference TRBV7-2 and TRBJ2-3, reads GAGVSQSPSNKVTEKGKDVELRCDPISGHTALYWYRQSLGQGLEFLIYFQGNSAPDKSGLPSDRFSAERTGGSVSTLTIQRTQQEDSAVYLCASSLGASGGRDTQYFGPGTRLTVL.

CDR3 protein: CASSWGPDVGYGYTF. The DNA of the CDR3 is TGCGCCAGCAGCTGGGGGCCGGACGTTGGCTATGGCTACACCTTC. The chain couples TRBV5-1 to TRBJ1-2; TRBD1 might be the D (6 bases). Germline lookup yields CDR1 SGHRS and CDR2 YFSETQ. V lost 3 bases to trimming and J lost 4 bases, with 16 bases between them. The CDR3 contains 15 residues.

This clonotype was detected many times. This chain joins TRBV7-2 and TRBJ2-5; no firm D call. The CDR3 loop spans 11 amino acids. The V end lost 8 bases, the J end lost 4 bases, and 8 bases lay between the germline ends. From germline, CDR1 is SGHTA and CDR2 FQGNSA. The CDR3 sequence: CASRGAETQYF. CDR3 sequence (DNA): TGTGCCAGCCGCGGTGCAGAGACCCAGTACTTC.

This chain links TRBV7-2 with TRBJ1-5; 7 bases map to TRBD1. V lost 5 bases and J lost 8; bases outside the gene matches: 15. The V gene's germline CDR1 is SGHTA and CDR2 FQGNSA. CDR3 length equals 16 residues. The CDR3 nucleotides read TGTGCCAGCAGCCAAGTTGCAGGGGGTGGAGGGGAGCCCCAGCATTTT. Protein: CASSQVAGGGGEPQHF.

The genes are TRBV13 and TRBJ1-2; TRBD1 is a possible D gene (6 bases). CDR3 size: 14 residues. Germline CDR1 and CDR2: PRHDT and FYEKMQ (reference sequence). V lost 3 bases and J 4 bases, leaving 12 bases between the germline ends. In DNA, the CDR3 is TGTGCCAGCAGCTTCCCCAGGGGTGGCTATGGCTACACCTTC. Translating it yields CASSFPRGGYGYTF. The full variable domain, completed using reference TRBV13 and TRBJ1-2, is AAGVIQSPRHLIKEKRETATLKCYPIPRHDTVYWYQQGPGQDPQFLISFYEKMQSDKGSIPDRFSAQQFSDYHSELNMSSLELGDSALYFCASSFPRGGYGYTFGSGTRLTVV.

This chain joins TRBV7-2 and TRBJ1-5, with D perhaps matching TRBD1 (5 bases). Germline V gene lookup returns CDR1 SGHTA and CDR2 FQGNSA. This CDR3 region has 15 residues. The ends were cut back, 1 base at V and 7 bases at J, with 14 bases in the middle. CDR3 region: CASSLVSGGGQPQHF. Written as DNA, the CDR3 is TGTGCCAGCAGCTTAGTTTCCGGGGGAGGACAGCCCCAGCATTTT.

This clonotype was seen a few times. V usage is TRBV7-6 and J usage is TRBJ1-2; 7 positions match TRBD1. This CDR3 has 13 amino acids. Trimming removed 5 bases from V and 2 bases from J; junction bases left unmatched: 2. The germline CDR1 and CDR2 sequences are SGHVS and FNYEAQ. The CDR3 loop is CASSAGQNYGYTF. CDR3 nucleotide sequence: TGTGCCAGCAGCGCGGGACAGAACTATGGCTACACCTTC.

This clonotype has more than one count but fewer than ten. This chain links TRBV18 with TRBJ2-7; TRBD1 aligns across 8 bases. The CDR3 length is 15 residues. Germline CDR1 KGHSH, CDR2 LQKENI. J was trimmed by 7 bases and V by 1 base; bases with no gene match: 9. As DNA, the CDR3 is TGTGCCAGCTCACCACTCCGGCAGGGGGCGAAAGAGCAGTACTTC. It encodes CASSPLRQGAKEQYF.

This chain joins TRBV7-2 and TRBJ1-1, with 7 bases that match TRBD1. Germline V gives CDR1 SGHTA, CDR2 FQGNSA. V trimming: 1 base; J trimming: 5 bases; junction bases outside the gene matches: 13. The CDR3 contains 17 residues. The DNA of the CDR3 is TGTGCCAGCAGCTTAGGGGGACAGTTATTATTCAGGACTGAAGCTTTCTTT. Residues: CASSLGGQLLFRTEAFF.